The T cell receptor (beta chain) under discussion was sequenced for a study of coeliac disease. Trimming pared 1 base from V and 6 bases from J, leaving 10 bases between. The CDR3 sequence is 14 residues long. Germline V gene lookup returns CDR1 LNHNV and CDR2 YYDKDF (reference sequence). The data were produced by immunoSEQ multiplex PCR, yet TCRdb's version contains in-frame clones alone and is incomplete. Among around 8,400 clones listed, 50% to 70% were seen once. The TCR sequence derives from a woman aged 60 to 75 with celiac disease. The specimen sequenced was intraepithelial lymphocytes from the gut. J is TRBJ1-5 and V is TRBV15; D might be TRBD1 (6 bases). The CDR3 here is CATSRAQGIQPQHF. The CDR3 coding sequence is TGTGCCACCAGCAGAGCACAGGGAATTCAGCCCCAGCATTTT.